The clone carrying this T cell receptor beta chain has a single count. The data stem from a study of cytomegalovirus exposure and HLA in healthy donors. Overall study context: In a previous analysis, 110 million or so unique TCR beta sequences were found from roughly 200 million T cells.

With 60 Vbeta and 13 Jbeta primers, the PCR was carried out. Per the original methods: The authors later counted 70 million to 80 million unique TCR beta chains, about 11 million of them shared. Sequenced by immunoSEQ multiplex PCR; TCRdb stores in-frame clones only, minus some. V and J calls and clone size come straight from that table; D and trimming were deduced from the DNA. The sample consists of 85,000 to 90,000 clones, about 75% of them appearing once. Germline V lookup: CDR1 SGHTA, CDR2 FQGNSA. V lost 5 bases, J lost 7 bases, and 12 bases stayed unmatched. The CDR3 length is 16 residues. This TCR came from a man aged 25 to 45 in good health and CMV-seropositive. V usage is TRBV7-2 and J usage is TRBJ2-7; 12 bases are a match to TRBD2. Sequencing used PBMCs. The CDR3 region has the DNA TGTGCCAGCAGCGCACCTAGCGGGGGGGGTTTGGGTGAGCAGTACTTC. It specifies CASSAPSGGGLGEQYF.